This T cell receptor (beta chain) was found in a study of T cells in Graves' hyperthyroidism and ophthalmopathy. General observations from the study: Ophthalmopathy was identified by the model a median about six months ahead of onset.

TCR beta CDR3 region amplification was performed from RNA transcripts. Researchers ran a first-round RT-PCR on the TCR CDR3 using the HTBI primer set. TCRdb processed the multiplex PCR reads anew with MiXCR; each CDR3 protein has one entry. The profile shows 400,000 to 500,000 distinct CDR3 sequences, approximately 15% of them singletons. This CDR3 is built from 14 residues. Between the trimmed V and J ends, which lost 5 bases and 7 bases, there was a span of 17 bases. Germline V gives CDR1 MNHEY, CDR2 SMNVEV (reference sequence). This clonotype has a count of ten or more. Its specificity is not known.

The V gene is TRBV27, the J gene TRBJ1-2; unclear D gene. The sample was blood. The TCR comes from a woman under 30 with Graves' hyperthyroidism. The CDR3 is CASSTWSLEGGYTF. CDR3 DNA sequence: TGTGCCAGCAGTACCTGGAGTTTAGAGGGTGGCTACACCTTC.